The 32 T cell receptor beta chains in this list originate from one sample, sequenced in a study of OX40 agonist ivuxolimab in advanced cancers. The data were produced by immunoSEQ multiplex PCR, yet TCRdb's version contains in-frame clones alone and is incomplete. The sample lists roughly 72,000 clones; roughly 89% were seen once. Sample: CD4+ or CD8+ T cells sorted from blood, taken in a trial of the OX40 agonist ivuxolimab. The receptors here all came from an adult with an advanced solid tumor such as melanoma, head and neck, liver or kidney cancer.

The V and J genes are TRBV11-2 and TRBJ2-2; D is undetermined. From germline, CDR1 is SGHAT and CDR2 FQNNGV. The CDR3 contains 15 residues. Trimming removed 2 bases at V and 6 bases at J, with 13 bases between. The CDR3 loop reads CASSLPLPWSGELFF. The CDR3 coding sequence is TGTGCCAGCAGCTTACCACTTCCGTGGTCCGGGGAGCTGTTTTTT.

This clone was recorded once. CDR3 DNA sequence: TGCGCCAGCAGTGAGTCGCAGCGGGGGTGGACAGATACGCAGTATTTT. This codes for CASSESQRGWTDTQYF. V usage is TRBV10-1 and J usage is TRBJ2-3, with 8 bases fitting TRBD2. V lost 0 bases, J lost 3 bases, and 5 bases stayed unmatched. There are 16 residues in the CDR3. Germline V gene sequence: CDR1 WNHNN, CDR2 SYGVQD (reference sequence).

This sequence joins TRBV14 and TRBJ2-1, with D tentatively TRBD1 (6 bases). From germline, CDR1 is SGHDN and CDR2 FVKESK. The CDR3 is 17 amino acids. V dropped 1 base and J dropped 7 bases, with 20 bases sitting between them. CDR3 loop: CASSQVGAALWRNEQFF. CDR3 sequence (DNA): TGTGCCAGCAGCCAAGTGGGGGCCGCTTTGTGGAGGAATGAGCAGTTCTTC.

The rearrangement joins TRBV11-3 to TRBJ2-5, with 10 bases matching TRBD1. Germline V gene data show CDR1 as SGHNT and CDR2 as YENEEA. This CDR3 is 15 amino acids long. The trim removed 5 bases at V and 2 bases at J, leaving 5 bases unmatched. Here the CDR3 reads CASSQLGQGQETQYF. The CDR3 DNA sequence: TGTGCCAGCAGCCAACTGGGACAGGGGCAAGAGACCCAGTACTTC.

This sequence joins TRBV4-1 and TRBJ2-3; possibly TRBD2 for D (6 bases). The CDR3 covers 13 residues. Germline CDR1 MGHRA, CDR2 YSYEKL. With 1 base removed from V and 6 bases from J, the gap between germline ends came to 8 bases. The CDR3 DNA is TGCGCCAGCAGCCAAGGTAGCGGTGATACGCAGTATTTT. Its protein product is CASSQGSGDTQYF.

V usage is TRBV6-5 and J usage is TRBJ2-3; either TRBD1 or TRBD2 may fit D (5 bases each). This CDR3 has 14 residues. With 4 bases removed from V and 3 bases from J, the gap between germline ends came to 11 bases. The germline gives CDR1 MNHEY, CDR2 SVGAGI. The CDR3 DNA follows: TGTGCCAGCAGTTGGGACCAAGAGACAGATACGCAGTATTTT. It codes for CASSWDQETDTQYF.

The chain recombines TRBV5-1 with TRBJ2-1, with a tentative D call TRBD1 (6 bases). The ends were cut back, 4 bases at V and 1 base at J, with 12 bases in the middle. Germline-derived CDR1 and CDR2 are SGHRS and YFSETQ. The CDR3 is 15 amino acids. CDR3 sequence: CASSPGQYSYNEQFF. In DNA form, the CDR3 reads TGCGCCAGCAGCCCCGGACAGTATTCCTACAATGAGCAGTTCTTC.

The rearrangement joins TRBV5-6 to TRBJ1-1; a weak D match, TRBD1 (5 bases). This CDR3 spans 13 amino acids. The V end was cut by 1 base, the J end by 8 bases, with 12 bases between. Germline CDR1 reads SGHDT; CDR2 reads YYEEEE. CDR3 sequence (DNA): TGTGCCAGCAGCTTGATCGGGGGTCGGGAAGCTTTCTTT. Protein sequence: CASSLIGGREAFF.

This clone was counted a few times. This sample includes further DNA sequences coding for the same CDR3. In DNA, the CDR3 is TGCGCCAGCAGAAGGGGAACCCAAAGCTCCTACAATGAGCAGTTCTTC. Protein: CASRRGTQSSYNEQFF. The chain recombines TRBV5-1 with TRBJ2-1, with D possibly being TRBD1 (5 bases). Trimming took 5 bases from V and 0 from J, leaving 15 bases between them. The CDR3 is 16 residues long. Looked up from germline, CDR1 is SGHRS and CDR2 is YFSETQ.

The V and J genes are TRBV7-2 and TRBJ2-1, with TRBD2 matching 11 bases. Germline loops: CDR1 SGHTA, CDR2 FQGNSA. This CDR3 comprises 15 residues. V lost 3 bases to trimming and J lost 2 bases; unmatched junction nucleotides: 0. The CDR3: CASSLTSGTYNEQFF. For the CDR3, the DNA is TGTGCCAGCAGCTTGACTAGCGGGACCTACAATGAGCAGTTCTTC. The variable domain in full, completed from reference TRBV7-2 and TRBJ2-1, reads GAGVSQSPSNKVTEKGKDVELRCDPISGHTALYWYRQSLGQGLEFLIYFQGNSAPDKSGLPSDRFSAERTGGSVSTLTIQRTQQEDSAVYLCASSLTSGTYNEQFFGPGTRLTVL.

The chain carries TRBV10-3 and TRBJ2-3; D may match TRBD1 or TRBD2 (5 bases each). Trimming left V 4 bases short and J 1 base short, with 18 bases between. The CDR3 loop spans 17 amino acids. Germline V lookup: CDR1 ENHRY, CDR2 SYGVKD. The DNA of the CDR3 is TGTGCCATCAGTGTGGGACGAGGGGCGGGCGGCACAGATACGCAGTATTTT. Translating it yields CAISVGRGAGGTDTQYF.

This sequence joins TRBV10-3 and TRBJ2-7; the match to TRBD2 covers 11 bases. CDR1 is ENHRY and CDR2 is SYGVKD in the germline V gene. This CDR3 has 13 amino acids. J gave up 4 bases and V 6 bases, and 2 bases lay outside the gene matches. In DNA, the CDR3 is TGTGCCATCAGGGGGACTAGCGGATACGAGCAGTACTTC. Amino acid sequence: CAIRGTSGYEQYF.

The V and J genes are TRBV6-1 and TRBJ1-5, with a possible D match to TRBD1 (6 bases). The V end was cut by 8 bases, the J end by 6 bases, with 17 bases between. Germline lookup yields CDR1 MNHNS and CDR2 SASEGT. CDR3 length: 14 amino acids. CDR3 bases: TGTGCCAGCCGGGGGGCAGGGCTGGGTCAGCCCCAGCATTTT. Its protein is CASRGAGLGQPQHF.

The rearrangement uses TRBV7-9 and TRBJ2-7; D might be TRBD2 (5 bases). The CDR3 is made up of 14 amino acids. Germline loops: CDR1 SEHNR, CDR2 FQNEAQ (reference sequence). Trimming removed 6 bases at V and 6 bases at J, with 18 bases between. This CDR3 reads CASRKLSEGREQYF. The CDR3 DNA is TGTGCCAGCAGGAAGTTGAGCGAGGGCCGCGAGCAGTACTTC.

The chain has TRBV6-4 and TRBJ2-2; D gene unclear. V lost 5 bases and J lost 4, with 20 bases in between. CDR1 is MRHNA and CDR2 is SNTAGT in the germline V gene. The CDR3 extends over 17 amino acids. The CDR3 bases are TGTGCCAGCAGTCCAACTCCCATCCGATGGGGCACCGGGGAGCTGTTTTTT. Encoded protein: CASSPTPIRWGTGELFF.

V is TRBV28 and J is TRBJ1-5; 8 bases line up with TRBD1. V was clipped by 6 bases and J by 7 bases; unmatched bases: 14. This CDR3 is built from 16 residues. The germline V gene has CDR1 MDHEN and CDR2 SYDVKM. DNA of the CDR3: TGTGCCAGCAGCCCTTTGCTAAACAGGGGGAGCCAGCCCCAGCATTTT. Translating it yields CASSPLLNRGSQPQHF.

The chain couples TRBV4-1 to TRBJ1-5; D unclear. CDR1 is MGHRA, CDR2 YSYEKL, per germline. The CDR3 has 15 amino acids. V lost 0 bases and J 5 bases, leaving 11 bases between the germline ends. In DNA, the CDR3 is TGCGCCAGCAGCCAAGACCTACAAGGAGATCAGCCCCAGCATTTT. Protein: CASSQDLQGDQPQHF.

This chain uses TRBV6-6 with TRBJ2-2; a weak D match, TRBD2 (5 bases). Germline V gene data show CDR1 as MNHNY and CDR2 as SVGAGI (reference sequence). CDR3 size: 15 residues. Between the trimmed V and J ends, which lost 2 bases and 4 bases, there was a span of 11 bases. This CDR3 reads CASSYRAEGTGELFF. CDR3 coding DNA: TGTGCCAGCAGTTACAGGGCCGAGGGCACCGGGGAGCTGTTTTTT.

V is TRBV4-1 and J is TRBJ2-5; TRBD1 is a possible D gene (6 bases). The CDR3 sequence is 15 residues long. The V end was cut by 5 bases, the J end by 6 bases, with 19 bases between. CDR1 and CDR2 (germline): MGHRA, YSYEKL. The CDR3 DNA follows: TGCGCCAGCAGCAGAGGTCGGACAGTGCTCCAGACCCAGTACTTC. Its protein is CASSRGRTVLQTQYF.

The CDR3 is CASSQDFRTAYGYTF. The DNA of the CDR3 is TGTGCCAGCAGCCAAGATTTCAGGACAGCGTATGGCTACACCTTC. V is TRBV4-2 and J is TRBJ1-2, with D possibly TRBD1 on 6 matching bases. Trimming took 0 bases from V and 5 from J, leaving 13 bases between them. The V gene's germline CDR1 is LGHNA and CDR2 YNFKEQ. The CDR3 is 15 amino acids.

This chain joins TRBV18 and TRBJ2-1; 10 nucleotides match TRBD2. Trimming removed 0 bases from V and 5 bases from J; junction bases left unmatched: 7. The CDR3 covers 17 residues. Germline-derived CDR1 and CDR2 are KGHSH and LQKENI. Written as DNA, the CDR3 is TGTGCCAGCTCACCACCGACCTTAGCGGGAGGCGACAATGAGCAGTTCTTC. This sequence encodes CASSPPTLAGGDNEQFF.

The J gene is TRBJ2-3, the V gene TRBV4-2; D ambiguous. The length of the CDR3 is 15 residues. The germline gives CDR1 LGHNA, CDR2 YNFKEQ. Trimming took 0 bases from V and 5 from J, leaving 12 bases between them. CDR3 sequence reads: CASSQDERLLDTQYF. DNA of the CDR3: TGTGCCAGCAGCCAAGATGAGAGACTTCTAGATACGCAGTATTTT.

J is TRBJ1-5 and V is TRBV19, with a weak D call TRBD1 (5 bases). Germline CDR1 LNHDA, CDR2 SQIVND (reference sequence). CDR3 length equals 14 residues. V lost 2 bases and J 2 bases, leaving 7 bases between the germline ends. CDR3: CASSIMGGNQPQHF. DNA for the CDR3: TGTGCCAGTAGTATAATGGGGGGCAATCAGCCCCAGCATTTT.

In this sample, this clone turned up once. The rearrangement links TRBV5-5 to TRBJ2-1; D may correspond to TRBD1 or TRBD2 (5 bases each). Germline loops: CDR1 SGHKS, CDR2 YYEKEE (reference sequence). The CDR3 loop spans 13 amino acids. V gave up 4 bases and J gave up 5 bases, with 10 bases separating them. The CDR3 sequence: CASSPGTHNEQFF. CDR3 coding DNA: TGTGCCAGCAGCCCCGGGACCCACAATGAGCAGTTCTTC.

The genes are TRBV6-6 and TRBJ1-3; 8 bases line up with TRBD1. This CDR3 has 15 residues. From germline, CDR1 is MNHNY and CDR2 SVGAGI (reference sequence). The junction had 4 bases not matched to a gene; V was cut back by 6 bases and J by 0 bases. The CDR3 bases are TGTGCCAGCAGCTCGCAGGGGGCCTCTGGAAACACCATATATTTT. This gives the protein CASSSQGASGNTIYF.

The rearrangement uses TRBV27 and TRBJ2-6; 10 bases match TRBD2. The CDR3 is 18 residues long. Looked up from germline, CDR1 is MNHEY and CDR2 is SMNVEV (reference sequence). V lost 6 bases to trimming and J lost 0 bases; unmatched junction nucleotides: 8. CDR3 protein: CASSPLSGGASGANVLTF. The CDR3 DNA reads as TGTGCCAGCAGCCCTCTCAGCGGGGGGGCCTCTGGGGCCAACGTCCTGACTTTC.

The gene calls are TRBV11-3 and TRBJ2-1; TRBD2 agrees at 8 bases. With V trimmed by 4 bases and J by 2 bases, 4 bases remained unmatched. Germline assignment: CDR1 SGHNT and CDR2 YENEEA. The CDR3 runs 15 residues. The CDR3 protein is CASSSRAGAYNEQFF. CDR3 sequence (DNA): TGTGCCAGCAGCTCTCGAGCGGGGGCCTACAATGAGCAGTTCTTC. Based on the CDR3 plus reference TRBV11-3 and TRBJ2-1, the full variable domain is EAGVVQSPRYKIIEKKQPVAFWCNPISGHNTLYWYLQNLGQGPELLIRYENEEAVDDSQLPKDRFSAERLKGVDSTLKIQPAELGDSAVYLCASSSRAGAYNEQFFGPGTRLTVL.

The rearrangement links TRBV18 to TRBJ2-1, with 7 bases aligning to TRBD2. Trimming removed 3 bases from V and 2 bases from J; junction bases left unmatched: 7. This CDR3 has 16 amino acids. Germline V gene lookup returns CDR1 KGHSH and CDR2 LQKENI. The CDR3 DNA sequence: TGTGCCAGCTCACCGCGGGGGACCCACCCCTACAATGAGCAGTTCTTC. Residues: CASSPRGTHPYNEQFF.

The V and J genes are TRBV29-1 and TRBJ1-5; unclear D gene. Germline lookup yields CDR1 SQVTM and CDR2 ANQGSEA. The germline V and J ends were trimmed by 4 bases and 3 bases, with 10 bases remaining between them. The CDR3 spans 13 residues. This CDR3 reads CSVVEQSNQPQHF. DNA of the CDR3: TGCAGCGTTGTCGAACAGTCCAATCAGCCCCAGCATTTT.

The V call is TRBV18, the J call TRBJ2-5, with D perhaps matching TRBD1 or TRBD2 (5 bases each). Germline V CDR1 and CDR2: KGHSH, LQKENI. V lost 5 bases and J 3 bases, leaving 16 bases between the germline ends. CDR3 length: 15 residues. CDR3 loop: CASSSGPPKEETQYF. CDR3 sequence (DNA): TGTGCCAGCTCATCGGGACCTCCAAAGGAAGAGACCCAGTACTTC.

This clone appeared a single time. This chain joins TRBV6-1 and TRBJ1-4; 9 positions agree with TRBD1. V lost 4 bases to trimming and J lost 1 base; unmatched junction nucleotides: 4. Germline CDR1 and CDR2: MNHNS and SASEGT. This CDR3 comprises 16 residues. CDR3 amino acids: CASSARQGVTNEKLFF. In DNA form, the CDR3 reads TGTGCCAGCAGTGCCCGACAGGGGGTAACTAATGAAAAACTGTTTTTT.

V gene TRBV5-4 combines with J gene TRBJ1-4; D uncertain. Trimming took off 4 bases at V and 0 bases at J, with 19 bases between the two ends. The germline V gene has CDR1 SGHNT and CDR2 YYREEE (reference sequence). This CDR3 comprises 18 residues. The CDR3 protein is CASSQEPQILATNEKLFF. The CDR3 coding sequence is TGTGCCAGCAGCCAAGAACCACAGATCCTGGCAACTAATGAAAAACTGTTTTTT.